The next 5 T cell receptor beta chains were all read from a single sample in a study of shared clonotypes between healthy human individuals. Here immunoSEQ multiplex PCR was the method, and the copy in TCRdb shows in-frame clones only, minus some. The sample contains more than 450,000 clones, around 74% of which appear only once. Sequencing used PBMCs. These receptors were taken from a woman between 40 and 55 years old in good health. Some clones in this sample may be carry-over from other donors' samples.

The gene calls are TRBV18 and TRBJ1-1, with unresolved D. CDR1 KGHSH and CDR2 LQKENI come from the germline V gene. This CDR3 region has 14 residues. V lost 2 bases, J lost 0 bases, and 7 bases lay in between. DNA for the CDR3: TGTGCCAGCTCACCAGGTACTATGAACACTGAAGCTTTCTTT. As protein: CASSPGTMNTEAFF.

The CDR3 DNA reads as TGTGCCAGCAGCTCCGGGGAGCACACAGATACGCAGTATTTT. Protein: CASSSGEHTDTQYF. The chain carries TRBV5-8 and TRBJ2-3; perhaps TRBD2 as D (5 bases). Trimming took 3 bases from V and 2 from J, leaving 10 bases between them. Germline loops: CDR1 SGHTS, CDR2 YDEGEE. CDR3 length: 14 residues.

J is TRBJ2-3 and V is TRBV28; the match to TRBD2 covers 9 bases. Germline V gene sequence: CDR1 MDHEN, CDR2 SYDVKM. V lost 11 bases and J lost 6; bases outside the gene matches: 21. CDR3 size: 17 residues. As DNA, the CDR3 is TGTGCCCGCGGGGGCCCGGCGGGAGGGGGTTGGTTGGATACGCAGTATTTT. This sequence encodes CARGGPAGGGWLDTQYF.

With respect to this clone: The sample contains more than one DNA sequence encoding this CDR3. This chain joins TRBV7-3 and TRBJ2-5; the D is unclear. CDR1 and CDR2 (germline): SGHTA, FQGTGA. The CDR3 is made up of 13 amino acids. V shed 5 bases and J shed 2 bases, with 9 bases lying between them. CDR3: CASSPGPQETQYF. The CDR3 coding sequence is TGTGCCAGCAGCCCCGGTCCTCAAGAGACCCAGTACTTC.

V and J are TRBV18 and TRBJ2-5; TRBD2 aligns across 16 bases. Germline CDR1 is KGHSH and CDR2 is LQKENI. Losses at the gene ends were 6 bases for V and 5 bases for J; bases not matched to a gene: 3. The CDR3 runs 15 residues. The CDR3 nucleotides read TGTGCCAGCTCGGGACTAGCGGGAGGGCCGGAGACCCAGTACTTC. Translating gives CASSGLAGGPETQYF.